This T cell receptor beta chain came from a study of T-cell reconstitution after alpha-beta-depleted transplantation in children. Study-wide results and limits: Several hundred rapidly expanded clones from non-depleted graft cells reportedly supplied alpha-beta T cells about two months post-transplant. The authors attributed T-cell counts and diversity one year after transplant mostly to newly produced T cells.

Molecular barcoding with unique molecular identifiers was used for the TCRbeta library. Each CDR3 protein gets one entry after TCRdb re-called the PCR reads with MiXCR. The sample yields a few hundred thousand distinct CDR3 sequences, around 25% seen once. The CDR3 has 15 residues. CDR1 is DFQATT, CDR2 SNEGSKA, per germline (reference sequence). This clonotype appeared a single time. The antigen remains unidentified. The germline gene is not matched at one end of the junction; a read error may be the cause. The receptor was derived from a male patient between 10 and 17 years old who had a stem cell transplant for acute lymphoblastic leukemia, so the T cells may come from the graft donor. The rearrangement uses TRBV20-1 and TRBJ2-2; the match to TRBD2 covers 9 bases. Sequencing was performed on PBMCs, mostly from graft donor cells, taken 180 days after TCRalphabeta/CD19-depleted stem cell transplant. The CDR3 is CCATGTSRRVGELFF. Written as DNA, the CDR3 is TGCTGTGCTACCGGGACTAGCCGGCGGGTCGGGGAGCTGTTTTTT.